This T cell receptor (beta chain) was observed in a study of cytomegalovirus exposure and HLA in healthy donors. PCR involved 60 Vbeta and 13 Jbeta primers. TCRdb's copy holds only in-frame clones and misses some; the assay was immunoSEQ multiplex PCR. This sample has 120,000 or so clones; about 80% occur once, and the top ten carry 8.9%. Of note for this clone: A junction end diverges from the germline sequence, so it may reflect a read error.

The CDR3 covers 17 residues. Germline V gives CDR1 SNHLY, CDR2 FYNNEI. The clonotype originates from a man between 25 and 39 years old in good health and CMV-seropositive. Sequenced sample: PBMCs. The rearrangement links TRBV2 to TRBJ2-5; 9 bases map to TRBD1. CDR3 coding DNA: TGTGCCAGCAGCGAAGAAGGGACAGGGCCCGGGCTGGGGACCCAGTACTTC. Translated: CASSEEGTGPGLGTQYF.